This T cell receptor beta chain came from a study of post-analysis software for immune sequencing data (dated by TCRdb to about 2015). The study in broad terms: Recorded disease courses included relapsing-remitting, secondary progressive and progressive-relapsing multiple sclerosis, with some patients lacking subtype annotation. A subset of samples was prepared in parallel using single-end sample barcoding, then pooled and co-amplified after Illumina adapter ligation. Patient repertoires were compared against 10 to 12 previously published healthy control repertoires from donors aged 6 to 25 years.

Library creation used PCR. Sequenced using an Illumina HiSeq 2500. Unique molecular identifiers were incorporated into TCR beta cDNA libraries to reduce PCR and sequencing biases. Some 500,000 cDNA molecules were obtained for every 1 to 10 million input T cells, so each molecule roughly corresponded to one T cell. The same protocol used for the earlier healthy control dataset was applied to prepare and sequence the patient libraries. Within a given batch, samples were prepared together, multiplexed and sequenced on the same HiSeq lane. In the original analysis: Raw barcoded reads were processed with MIGEC, and single-read molecular identifier groups were discarded before consensus assembly and CDR3 extraction. Clonotype tables were post-analysed with VDJtools, and diversity was normalized by down-sampling all datasets to the smallest sample size. In repertoire overlap clustering, CDR3 amino acid sequences, but not nucleotide sequences, were matched to correct batch-related cross-sample contamination. TCRdb passed the public sequencing reads through fastp at Q25 and MiXCR, retaining productive beta sequences. Every entry covers one CDR3 protein and lists the most common genes and DNA from its rows. The V and J calls were determined by TCRdb, not by the authors. The sample yields about 460,000 distinct CDR3 sequences; roughly 45% were counted once. The ten largest clones take up 9% to 14% of the sample.

To demonstrate the VDJtools post-analysis software, TCR beta repertoires were profiled from the peripheral blood of some 12 young patients with multiple sclerosis. The patients with multiple sclerosis were children and adolescents between roughly 6 and 17 years of age. The study at large found these results: Multiple sclerosis patients had significantly lower normalized Chao1 diversity than controls, a result that suggests substantial peripheral T-cell clonal expansion. The control group was slightly older than the multiple sclerosis patient group. Significantly higher frequencies in patients than in controls were found for roughly five TRBV segments, including TRBV5-6, TRBV5-1 and TRBV20-1. Strong co-clustering of samples prepared in the same batch was shown by direct clustering with F measure, prompting a batch-effect correction.

There are 14 amino acids in the CDR3, from cysteine to phenylalanine inclusive. The entry retains the CDR3 DNA only, 42 bases that are in frame from base 1. CDR1 and CDR2, looked up from the germline V gene, are MGHRA and YSYEKL. V ends up 4 bases short and J 1 base short, with an unmatched junction base count of 2. As for this clonotype: Its antigen is not yet known. Base quality data are lacking; no much larger clone is found one base away.

Here the chain combines TRBV4-1 and TRBJ2-5, with TRBD2 matching 8 junction bases. The sequence came from a girl between 10 and 17 years old with multiple sclerosis. The sample comprised blood. CDR3 loop: CASSLGLAQETQYF. The DNA reads as follows: TGCGCCAGCAGCCTTGGACTAGCCCAAGAGACCCAGTACTTC.